This TCR beta chain originates from a study of blood T cell repertoires in COVID-19. At the level of the study: COVID-19 samples collected from the United States, Italy and Spain covered acute and convalescent phases. PBMCs, B-cell-depleted T cells, or T cells were the source of the cDNA or gDNA that made up the material.

Original methodology: Amplification of reference gene primers was used by the study to estimate nucleated cell counts. The protocol was immunoSEQ multiplex PCR, while the TCRdb copy is restricted to in-frame clones and leaves out a portion. V and J calls plus clone size are reproduced from that table; the DNA served to infer D and trimming. The repertoire has about 140,000 clones, about 90% of them found once; the top ten carry over 9.5%. The CDR3 sequence is 17 residues long. The junction had 13 bases not matched to a gene; V was cut back by 5 bases and J by 0 bases. The V gene's germline CDR1 is MNHEY and CDR2 SVGEGT.

The receptor comes from a man over 45 with active or convalescent COVID-19. The sequenced sample was peripheral blood. The V and J genes are TRBV6-2 or TRBV6-3 and TRBJ2-7, with 7 bases identical to TRBD1. CDR3 protein: CASSEDTGTASSYEQYF. The CDR3 DNA follows: TGTGCCAGCAGTGAGGACACCGGGACAGCGAGCTCCTACGAGCAGTACTTC.